The text below deals with one TCR beta chain. Its cognate antigen is unknown. Isolation of PBMCs gave at least 6 million cells per sample. The CDR3 has 15 amino acids. Germline CDR1 is MDHEN and CDR2 is SYDVKM. V was trimmed by 5 bases and J by 2 bases, leaving 15 bases between them. This sample is drawn from a study of blood T cells in healthy people across ages. A second PCR, run for about 7 to 11 cycles, used a sample-barcoded 5' primer plus a J-beta primer mix. Each cDNA molecule was tagged by a template-switch adaptor with 12 random nucleotides. TCRdb re-analysed the 5' RACE reads in MiXCR, keeping a single row per CDR3 protein. The sample holds 650,000 to 900,000 distinct CDR3 sequences, under 80% seen once. The study's findings and limits: Long-lived donors exceeded aged donors in naive CD4+ cells and diversity. Estimated diversity that came from one million T cells was considered an underestimate.

The source of this sequence is a man aged 25 to 45 in good health. Sequencing was performed on blood. The V call is TRBV28, the J call TRBJ2-5; possible D gene TRBD2, 5 bases. CDR3: CASSPRRGQQETQYF. CDR3 in DNA: TGTGCCAGCAGTCCGAGGCGAGGGCAGCAAGAGACCCAGTACTTC.